The 32 T cell receptor beta chains given below trace back to one sample, sequenced in a study of blood T cell repertoires in COVID-19. Profiling relied on immunoSEQ multiplex PCR, and the TCRdb table lists in-frame clones only, not all of them. This table holds 250,000 to 350,000 clones, approximately 87% found once. The specimen was PBMCs or T cells enriched from blood (not recorded which). The receptor set was obtained from a woman in her 30s who had recovered from COVID-19.

The V gene is TRBV2, the J gene TRBJ2-5; a weak D match, TRBD2 (5 bases). Germline assignment: CDR1 SNHLY and CDR2 FYNNEI. The CDR3 is 11 residues long. Trimming cost V 7 bases and J 3 bases, with 6 bases left between them. CDR3 bases: TGTGCCAGCAAGAGGGAAGAGACCCAGTACTTC. It translates to CASKREETQYF.

The J gene is TRBJ1-4, the V gene TRBV28; TRBD1 matches 7 bases. Trimming removed 3 bases from V and 4 bases from J; junction bases left unmatched: 8. From germline, CDR1 is MDHEN and CDR2 SYDVKM. This CDR3 is 16 amino acids long. The CDR3 DNA follows: TGTGCCAGCAGTTTCCCTCCGGGACAGATTAATGAAAAACTGTTTTTT. Amino acid sequence: CASSFPPGQINEKLFF.

This clone was found a few times. The chain carries TRBV19 and TRBJ1-5; TRBD1 matches 11 bases. CDR1 and CDR2 (germline): LNHDA, SQIVND (reference sequence). This CDR3 spans 18 amino acids. V gave up 3 bases and J gave up 0 bases; unmatched junction bases: 7. CDR3 sequence reads: CASSITRTGGYSNQPQHF. The CDR3 nucleotides are TGTGCCAGTAGTATTACCCGGACAGGGGGCTATAGCAATCAGCCCCAGCATTTT.

The chain links TRBV2 to TRBJ1-5; TRBD1 agrees at 8 bases. V gave up 4 bases and J gave up 2 bases; unmatched junction bases: 4. This CDR3 spans 15 amino acids. Germline values: CDR1 SNHLY, CDR2 FYNNEI. Here the CDR3 reads CASSAAQGGNQPQHF. CDR3 nucleotide sequence: TGTGCCAGCAGTGCGGCACAGGGGGGCAATCAGCCCCAGCATTTT. Based on the CDR3 plus reference TRBV2 and TRBJ1-5, the full variable domain is EPEVTQTPSHQVTQMGQEVILRCVPISNHLYFYWYRQILGQKVEFLVSFYNNEISEKSEIFDDQFSVERPDGSNFTLKIRSTKLEDSAMYFCASSAAQGGNQPQHFGDGTRLSIL.

The chain couples TRBV15 to TRBJ2-3, with D maybe TRBD2 (5 bases). CDR1 LNHNV and CDR2 YYDKDF come from the germline V gene (reference sequence). V lost 3 bases and J lost 6, with 13 bases in between. The CDR3 has 14 residues. The CDR3 DNA is TGTGCCACCAGCAGGAGCCAAGCGGAGGATACGCAGTATTTT. Translated, it gives CATSRSQAEDTQYF. Looking up the rest from reference TRBV15 and TRBJ2-3 gives the full variable domain: DAMVIQNPRYQVTQFGKPVTLSCSQTLNHNVMYWYQQKSSQAPKLLFHYYDKDFNNEADTPDNFQSRRPNTSFCFLDIRSPGLGDTAMYLCATSRSQAEDTQYFGPGTRLTVL.

The count of this clone is one. This chain joins TRBV7-9 and TRBJ1-1; D possibly corresponds to TRBD1 (5 bases). The CDR3 is 13 amino acids. Between the trimmed V and J ends, which lost 5 bases and 7 bases, there was a span of 14 bases. Germline CDR1 SEHNR, CDR2 FQNEAQ (reference sequence). The CDR3 loop is CASSRPRRGEAFF. The CDR3 DNA reads as TGTGCCAGCAGCCGGCCGAGGAGGGGTGAAGCTTTCTTT. The full variable domain, its missing parts supplied by reference TRBV7-9 and TRBJ1-1, is DTGVSQNPRHKITKRGQNVTFRCDPISEHNRLYWYRQTLGQGPEFLTYFQNEAQLEKSRLLSDRFSAERPKGSFSTLEIQRTEQGDSAMYLCASSRPRRGEAFFGQGTRLTVV.

This chain links TRBV19 with TRBJ1-2; D call uncertain. The CDR3 contains 15 residues. V was cut by 6 bases and J by 8 bases, with 22 bases left in between. Germline V gene sequence: CDR1 LNHDA, CDR2 SQIVND (reference sequence). CDR3 amino acids: CASRQRGNYEGGYTF. In DNA, the CDR3 is TGTGCCAGTAGACAAAGAGGGAACTATGAAGGAGGCTACACCTTC.

The rearrangement joins TRBV29-1 to TRBJ2-2; D might be TRBD1 (5 bases). V lost 6 bases and J lost 8, with 13 bases in between. Germline V gene sequence: CDR1 SQVTM, CDR2 ANQGSEA. The CDR3 consists of 12 residues. The CDR3 DNA follows: TGCAGCGTCGGACAATCGTTGGGGGAGCTGTTTTTT. Amino acid sequence: CSVGQSLGELFF.

V gene TRBV11-2 combines with J gene TRBJ1-6, with 10 bases aligning to TRBD1. The germline CDR1 and CDR2 sequences are SGHAT and FQNNGV. V dropped 5 bases and J dropped 8; count of bases not matched to a gene: 6. The CDR3 spans 15 residues. CDR3 amino acids: CASSRGGQGDSPLHF. CDR3 in DNA: TGTGCCAGCAGCCGCGGAGGACAGGGGGATTCACCCCTCCACTTT. The variable domain in full, completed from reference TRBV11-2 and TRBJ1-6, reads EAGVAQSPRYKIIEKRQSVAFWCNPISGHATLYWYQQILGQGPKLLIQFQNNGVVDDSQLPKDRFSAERLKGVDSTLKIQPAKLEDSAVYLCASSRGGQGDSPLHFGNGTRLTVT.

The chain combines TRBV6-5 with TRBJ1-6, with a tentative D call TRBD1 (5 bases). The CDR3 runs 14 residues. Germline lookup yields CDR1 MNHEY and CDR2 SVGAGI. V was trimmed by 8 bases and J by 8 bases, leaving 16 bases between them. DNA of the CDR3: TGTGCCAGCGTTAAGGGAGGGGAAGATTCACCCCTCCACTTT. It is translated as CASVKGGEDSPLHF.

For this clone: This specimen includes other DNA sequences encoding the same CDR3. The V and J genes are TRBV19 and TRBJ1-5, with TRBD1 matching over 10 bases. CDR3 length: 14 amino acids. From germline, CDR1 is LNHDA and CDR2 SQIVND (reference sequence). With V trimmed by 3 bases and J by 4 bases, 0 bases remained unmatched. CDR3 protein: CASSMDRGNQPQHF. CDR3 bases: TGTGCCAGTAGTATGGACAGGGGGAATCAGCCCCAGCATTTT.

The chain employs TRBV7-9 and TRBJ1-1; a weak D match, TRBD1 (6 bases). V was pared by 3 bases and J by 7 bases, with 18 bases between. The CDR3 runs to 15 residues. Germline V lookup: CDR1 SEHNR, CDR2 FQNEAQ (reference sequence). The DNA of the CDR3 is TGTGCCAGCAGCTTGGGGACCGGGACAAAAATTGAAGCTTTCTTT. This codes for CASSLGTGTKIEAFF.

The chain carries TRBV6-6 and TRBJ2-1; maybe TRBD2 (5 bases). This CDR3 region has 16 residues. V was cut by 6 bases and J by 1 base, with 16 bases left in between. Germline lookup yields CDR1 MNHNY and CDR2 SVGAGI (reference sequence). The CDR3 nucleotides are TGTGCCAGCAGCGTCGGACCCGAGGGTTCCTACAATGAGCAGTTCTTC. It is translated as CASSVGPEGSYNEQFF.

J is TRBJ1-2 and V is TRBV19; 8 positions match TRBD1. The germline CDR1 and CDR2 sequences are LNHDA and SQIVND (reference sequence). V shed 5 bases and J 6 bases; nucleotides not matched to a gene: 8. The CDR3 length is 14 residues. Here the CDR3 reads CASSRQGPDHGYTF. CDR3 bases: TGTGCCAGTAGTCGACAGGGGCCAGATCATGGCTACACCTTC.

The chain combines TRBV4-3 with TRBJ1-2; D possibly corresponds to TRBD1 (5 bases). The V and J ends lost 0 bases and 3 bases respectively, with 11 bases between them. Germline V gene lookup returns CDR1 LGHNA and CDR2 YSLEER. This CDR3 has 15 residues. The CDR3 region has the DNA TGCGCCAGCAGCCAAGATGGGGACTTCCACTATGGCTACACCTTC. Translation gives CASSQDGDFHYGYTF.

This clone was found once. The chain employs TRBV9 and TRBJ2-3, with 12 bases fitting TRBD1. The CDR3 has 18 residues. V lost 0 bases and J lost 2; bases outside the gene matches: 7. Germline V gene data show CDR1 as SGDLS and CDR2 as YYNGEE. CDR3 protein: CASSVGRDRGRDTDTQYF. The CDR3 DNA reads as TGTGCCAGCAGCGTAGGCCGGGACAGGGGGCGAGACACAGATACGCAGTATTTT. Full variable domain (missing parts from reference TRBV9 and TRBJ2-3): DSGVTQTPKHLITATGQRVTLRCSPRSGDLSVYWYQQSLDQGLQFLIQYYNGEERAKGNILERFSAQQFPDLHSELNLSSLELGDSALYFCASSVGRDRGRDTDTQYFGPGTRLTVL.

The sample holds a few counts of this clone. This sequence joins TRBV9 and TRBJ2-7; perhaps TRBD2 as D (6 bases). This CDR3 is 15 amino acids long. Germline V gives CDR1 SGDLS, CDR2 YYNGEE. V shed 0 bases and J shed 2 bases, with 12 bases lying between them. The CDR3: CASSVDWRGPYEQYF. CDR3 sequence (DNA): TGTGCCAGCAGCGTAGATTGGCGGGGTCCCTACGAGCAGTACTTC.

V and J are TRBV19 and TRBJ2-2; TRBD1 matches at 10 bases. V lost 8 bases to trimming and J lost 4 bases; unmatched junction nucleotides: 7. The CDR3 is made up of 15 amino acids. In germline, CDR1 is LNHDA, CDR2 SQIVND (reference sequence). CDR3 amino acids: CASAVWTGGTGELFF. The CDR3 bases are TGTGCCAGTGCTGTTTGGACAGGGGGCACCGGGGAGCTGTTTTTT.

The J gene is TRBJ1-1, the V gene TRBV5-1; no reliable D call. The CDR3 extends over 13 amino acids. V shed 4 bases and J shed 5 bases, with 12 bases lying between them. CDR1 and CDR2 (germline): SGHRS, YFSETQ. This CDR3 reads CASSPGPGTEAFF. CDR3 DNA sequence: TGCGCCAGCAGCCCTGGCCCCGGGACTGAAGCTTTCTTT.

The chain couples TRBV3-1 (or the pseudogene TRBV3-2) to TRBJ2-1, with 7 bases fitting TRBD1. CDR1 LGHDT and CDR2 YNNKEL come from the germline V gene (reference sequence). J gave up 3 bases and V 3 bases, and 8 bases lay outside the gene matches. The CDR3 covers 16 residues. The CDR3 DNA reads TGTGCCAGCAGCCATTTTACGGGACAGAACTACAATGAGCAGTTCTTC. Its protein product is CASSHFTGQNYNEQFF.

V usage is TRBV30 and J usage is TRBJ2-7, with 7 bases fitting TRBD2. This CDR3 has 15 residues. Germline values: CDR1 GTSNPN, CDR2 SVGIG (reference sequence). V gave up 5 bases and J gave up 6 bases; unmatched junction bases: 16. In DNA, the CDR3 is TGTGCCTGGGCTGGACTTAGGGGAGGGATGCTCGAGCAGTACTTC. It specifies CAWAGLRGGMLEQYF. The full variable domain, in which reference TRBV30 and TRBJ2-7 provide the parts outside the CDR3, is SQTIHQWPATLVQPVGSPLSLECTVEGTSNPNLYWYRQAAGRGLQLLFYSVGIGQISSEVPQNLSASRPQDRQFILSSKKLLLSDSGFYLCAWAGLRGGMLEQYFGPGTRLTVT.

The rearrangement joins TRBV19 to TRBJ2-5; 9 bases are a match to TRBD1. This CDR3 has 15 amino acids. Germline CDR1 LNHDA, CDR2 SQIVND (reference sequence). V shed 10 bases, J shed 1 base, and the junction held 10 bases outside the gene matches. CDR3 in DNA: TGTGCCACCTCTCCACAGGGGGCGATCCAAGAGACCCAGTACTTC. Residues: CATSPQGAIQETQYF.

Here the CDR3 reads CASSLQGRTDTQYF. The CDR3 DNA sequence: TGCGCCAGCAGCTTGCAGGGGCGCACAGATACGCAGTATTTT. V is TRBV5-1 and J is TRBJ2-3; D may be TRBD1 (6 bases). V lost 1 base to trimming and J lost 1 base, with 7 bases between them. The CDR3 has 14 amino acids. The germline V gene has CDR1 SGHRS and CDR2 YFSETQ.

The chain combines TRBV3-1 (or the pseudogene TRBV3-2) with TRBJ2-7; D remains unclear. This CDR3 is 13 amino acids long. Looked up from germline, CDR1 is LGHDT and CDR2 is YNNKEL (reference sequence). Trimming stripped 2 bases from V and 2 bases from J, with 7 bases between. CDR3 coding DNA: TGTGCCAGCAGCCAATACTACCCCTACGAGCAGTACTTC. This codes for CASSQYYPYEQYF.

The genes are TRBV9 and TRBJ2-2; 8 nucleotides match TRBD1. This CDR3 has 14 residues. Germline CDR1 reads SGDLS; CDR2 reads YYNGEE. V shed 7 bases and J 2 bases; nucleotides not matched to a gene: 4. In DNA, the CDR3 is TGTGCCAGCCAGGACAGGGTCAACACCGGGGAGCTGTTTTTT. Translating gives CASQDRVNTGELFF. Full variable domain (outside the CDR3, taken from reference TRBV9 and TRBJ2-2): DSGVTQTPKHLITATGQRVTLRCSPRSGDLSVYWYQQSLDQGLQFLIQYYNGEERAKGNILERFSAQQFPDLHSELNLSSLELGDSALYFCASQDRVNTGELFFGEGSRLTVL.

The CDR3 reads CASGWGVVNTGELFF. The CDR3 nucleotides are TGTGCCAGCGGATGGGGGGTCGTGAACACCGGGGAGCTGTTTTTT. The chain links TRBV11-2 to TRBJ2-2; D is perhaps TRBD2 (6 bases). The CDR3 covers 15 residues. Trimming left V 8 bases short and J 1 base short, with 14 bases between. Germline lookup yields CDR1 SGHAT and CDR2 FQNNGV.

The chain joins TRBV5-1 to TRBJ1-6, with 9 bases fitting TRBD1. CDR3 length equals 14 residues. V dropped 5 bases and J dropped 8; count of bases not matched to a gene: 5. The V gene's germline CDR1 is SGHRS and CDR2 YFSETQ. The CDR3 here is CASSPGQGDSPLHF. In DNA, the CDR3 is TGCGCCAGCAGTCCGGGACAGGGCGATTCACCCCTCCACTTT. Based on the CDR3 plus reference TRBV5-1 and TRBJ1-6, the full variable domain is KAGVTQTPRYLIKTRGQQVTLSCSPISGHRSVSWYQQTPGQGLQFLFEYFSETQRNKGNFPGRFSGRQFSNSRSEMNVSTLELGDSALYLCASSPGQGDSPLHFGNGTRLTVT.

The chain uses TRBV7-2 and TRBJ2-7; TRBD2 matches at 9 bases. The V gene's germline CDR1 is SGHTA and CDR2 FQGNSA. V was clipped by 5 bases and J by 4 bases; unmatched bases: 9. This CDR3 spans 15 amino acids. The CDR3 nucleotides read TGTGCCAGCAGCCTAACGGGACTAGCTCTGTACGAGCAGTACTTC. Protein: CASSLTGLALYEQYF.

This clone was seen a few times. The CDR3 DNA reads TGTGCCAGCAGCTCGTGGGCAGATGAAAAACTGTTTTTT. It is translated as CASSSWADEKLFF. The rearrangement joins TRBV5-6 to TRBJ1-4; D not resolved. Between the trimmed V and J ends, which lost 3 bases and 6 bases, there was a span of 9 bases. The CDR3 loop spans 13 amino acids. Germline V CDR1 and CDR2: SGHDT, YYEEEE.

The J gene is TRBJ2-7, the V gene TRBV9, with 7 positions matching TRBD2. The CDR3 loop spans 15 amino acids. The germline V gene encodes CDR1 SGDLS and CDR2 YYNGEE. Trimming took 4 bases from V and 0 from J; bases not matched to a gene: 7. CDR3 bases: TGTGCCAGCAGCACCCTGGGGGGGAGCTCCTACGAGCAGTACTTC. It specifies CASSTLGGSSYEQYF.

The J gene is TRBJ1-1, the V gene TRBV29-1; D possibly corresponds to TRBD1 (6 bases). V was cut by 0 bases and J by 0 bases, with 17 bases left in between. The CDR3 has 17 amino acids. Looked up from germline, CDR1 is SQVTM and CDR2 is ANQGSEA. CDR3 amino acids: CSVEDPRGWTVNTEAFF. DNA of the CDR3: TGCAGCGTTGAAGATCCGAGGGGGTGGACTGTGAACACTGAAGCTTTCTTT. Complete variable domain (other parts from reference TRBV29-1 and TRBJ1-1): SAVISQKPSRDICQRGTSLTIQCQVDSQVTMMFWYRQQPGQSLTLIATANQGSEATYESGFVIDKFPISRPNLTFSTLTVSNMSPEDSSIYLCSVEDPRGWTVNTEAFFGQGTRLTVV.

The gene calls are TRBV5-3 and TRBJ2-1; TRBD2 aligns across 14 bases. TRBV5-3 is an ORF; its function is uncertain. This CDR3 has 17 amino acids. V shed 6 bases and J 6 bases; nucleotides not matched to a gene: 11. The CDR3 DNA reads as TGTGCCAGAACCAAGACTAGCGGGGGGGAAAAAATCAATGAGCAGTTCTTC. It codes for CARTKTSGGEKINEQFF.